The clone carrying this TCR beta chain was counted at least ten times. Its antigen remains unknown. Separate cDNA molecules each had unique molecular identifiers attached to them. TCRdb reprocessed the 5' RACE reads with MiXCR, giving one entry per CDR3 protein. The sample has around 84,000 distinct CDR3 sequences, 10% seen once. This entry is derived from a study of early T cells in non-severe SARS-CoV-2 infection. Study conclusions and caveats: Matching results from VDJdb favored anti-spike CD8 responses, leaving private and CD4 specificities undetected.

The CDR3 extends over 16 amino acids. V was pared by 4 bases and J by 3 bases, with 3 bases of the junction left unmatched. Germline assignment: CDR1 SGDLS and CDR2 YYNGEE. This chain joins TRBV9 and TRBJ2-2; 13 nucleotides align to TRBD2. This sequence was found in an adult who was a healthcare worker with PCR-confirmed SARS-CoV-2 infection or an uninfected control (not recorded which). Sequenced here: whole blood, sampled at baseline. The CDR3 loop reads CASSRGLAGDTGELFF. CDR3 in DNA: TGTGCCAGCAGCAGAGGACTAGCGGGAGACACCGGGGAGCTGTTTTTT.